The 14 T cell receptor beta chains below come from one sample, sequenced in a study of somatic mutations in cytotoxic T cells in rheumatoid arthritis. The table came from immunoSEQ multiplex PCR; TCRdb's copy has only in-frame clones and leaves some out. The table includes around 20,000 clones, about 83% detected once. The sequenced sample was CD8+ T cells sorted from blood. The receptors derive from an adult with rheumatoid arthritis.

This chain connects TRBV7-8 to TRBJ1-4; TRBD1 matches at 8 bases. The CDR3 spans 15 residues. Germline assignment: CDR1 SGHVS and CDR2 FQNEAQ. V lost 4 bases, J lost 8 bases, and 9 bases stayed unmatched. The DNA for the CDR3 is TGTGCCAGCAGCTCCCCGACAGGGGCGGTGGAAAAACTGTTTTTT. Its protein product is CASSSPTGAVEKLFF.

The V and J genes are TRBV7-3 and TRBJ1-1; D uncertain. The CDR3 has 16 amino acids. The V end was cut by 1 base, the J end by 1 base, with 13 bases between. Germline V lookup: CDR1 SGHTA, CDR2 FQGTGA. CDR3 nucleotide sequence: TGTGCCAGCAGCTTAAATTTAGGCAGCAAGAACACTGAAGCTTTCTTT. This translates into CASSLNLGSKNTEAFF. The full variable domain, in which reference TRBV7-3 and TRBJ1-1 provide the parts outside the CDR3, is GAGVSQTPSNKVTEKGKYVELRCDPISGHTALYWYRQSLGQGPEFLIYFQGTGAADDSGLPNDRFFAVRPEGSVSTLKIQRTERGDSAVYLCASSLNLGSKNTEAFFGQGTRLTVV.

This clone appeared a few times. The J gene is TRBJ1-1, the V gene TRBV29-1; D not resolved. Germline lookup yields CDR1 SQVTM and CDR2 ANQGSEA. Trimming removed 5 bases at V and 3 bases at J, with 13 bases between. The CDR3 has 13 residues. The CDR3 reads CSVMGFRDTEAFF. CDR3 nucleotide sequence: TGCAGCGTTATGGGTTTTAGGGACACTGAAGCTTTCTTT.

The V gene is TRBV4-3, the J gene TRBJ2-6; TRBD2 aligns across 7 bases. The CDR3 is 17 amino acids. From germline, CDR1 is LGHNA and CDR2 YSLEER. The junction had 10 bases not matched to a gene; V was cut back by 4 bases and J by 4 bases. Written as DNA, the CDR3 is TGCGCCAGCAGCCCCGGATTAGCGGGCTCGGGGGCCAACGTCCTGACTTTC. It encodes CASSPGLAGSGANVLTF.

The chain couples TRBV28 to TRBJ2-5; tentatively, D is TRBD1 (5 bases). V was cut by 3 bases and J by 2 bases, with 10 bases left in between. The CDR3 totals 14 residues. The germline CDR1 and CDR2 sequences are MDHEN and SYDVKM. CDR3 region: CASSFWTTQETQYF. The CDR3 nucleotides read TGTGCCAGCAGTTTTTGGACAACTCAAGAGACCCAGTACTTC.

This chain links TRBV10-3 with TRBJ2-2, with 13 bases matching TRBD2. Germline V gene lookup returns CDR1 ENHRY and CDR2 SYGVKD. This CDR3 spans 19 amino acids. V was pared by 6 bases and J by 5 bases, with 15 bases of the junction left unmatched. CDR3 amino acids: CAIRGQTGLAGVETGELFF. CDR3 nucleotide sequence: TGTGCCATCAGGGGGCAGACCGGACTAGCGGGAGTAGAGACCGGGGAGCTGTTTTTT.

The chain carries TRBV9 and TRBJ2-1; the D is unclear. This CDR3 contains 15 residues. Germline CDR1 SGDLS, CDR2 YYNGEE. V dropped 0 bases and J dropped 5 bases, with 12 bases sitting between them. In DNA form, the CDR3 reads TGTGCCAGCAGCGTAGCCGCATCAGGTAACAATGAGCAGTTCTTC. Its translation: CASSVAASGNNEQFF.

The rearrangement joins TRBV11-3 to TRBJ1-1; tentative D call: TRBD1 (5 bases). Germline values: CDR1 SGHNT, CDR2 YENEEA. The germline V and J ends were trimmed by 3 bases and 7 bases, with 12 bases remaining between them. The CDR3 runs 13 residues. CDR3 amino acids: CASSFGQGIEAFF. DNA for the CDR3: TGTGCCAGCAGCTTCGGACAAGGGATTGAAGCTTTCTTT.

The chain is built from TRBV28 and TRBJ2-7; TRBD1 agrees at 10 bases. Germline loops: CDR1 MDHEN, CDR2 SYDVKM. This CDR3 region has 14 residues. The V and J ends lost 3 bases and 5 bases, in that order; junction bases with no gene match: 4. The CDR3 DNA is TGTGCCAGCAGTTTTCCCGGGACAGGGGACGAGCAGTACTTC. Translation: CASSFPGTGDEQYF.

V usage is TRBV6-5 and J usage is TRBJ1-5, with 8 bases identical to TRBD1. Looked up from germline, CDR1 is MNHEY and CDR2 is SVGAGI. The CDR3 spans 13 residues. Trimming removed 0 bases from V and 9 bases from J; junction bases left unmatched: 1. The DNA of the CDR3 is TGTGCCAGCAGTTACTCTGGGACAGGGCCCCAGCATTTT. It is translated as CASSYSGTGPQHF.

This clone was seen a few times. The V and J genes are TRBV9 and TRBJ1-5; D is unresolved. This CDR3 comprises 13 residues. V lost 5 bases to trimming and J lost 6 bases, with 12 bases between them. Germline V lookup: CDR1 SGDLS, CDR2 YYNGEE. The CDR3 is CASSREVGQPQHF. The CDR3 coding sequence is TGTGCCAGCAGTAGGGAAGTGGGTCAGCCCCAGCATTTT.

This chain uses TRBV11-2 with TRBJ2-7; 11 bases are shared with TRBD2. V was pared by 5 bases and J by 3 bases, with 3 bases of the junction left unmatched. The CDR3 has 14 amino acids. The germline gives CDR1 SGHAT, CDR2 FQNNGV. The CDR3 reads CASSHSGGGYEQYV. Here the CDR3 DNA reads TGTGCCAGCAGCCATAGCGGGGGGGGCTACGAGCAGTACGTC.

The J gene is TRBJ1-1, the V gene TRBV25-1, with 11 nucleotides matching TRBD1. J gave up 1 base and V 3 bases, and 10 bases lay outside the gene matches. This CDR3 spans 18 amino acids. The germline CDR1 and CDR2 sequences are MGHDK and SYGVNS. CDR3 region: CASSEPPGQGEKNTEAFF. CDR3 coding DNA: TGTGCCAGCAGTGAGCCTCCGGGACAGGGGGAAAAGAACACTGAAGCTTTCTTT.

The rearrangement uses TRBV6-1 and TRBJ2-7, with a possible D match to TRBD1 (6 bases). With 3 bases removed from V and 2 bases from J, the gap between germline ends came to 8 bases. This CDR3 is built from 13 residues. Germline CDR1 and CDR2: MNHNS and SASEGT. CDR3 region: CASSDWTAYEQYV. The CDR3 region has the DNA TGTGCCAGCAGTGATTGGACAGCCTACGAGCAGTACGTC.